The rows below give T cell receptor beta chains drawn from one sample of a study of cytomegalovirus exposure and HLA in healthy donors. Measured with immunoSEQ multiplex PCR; TCRdb has only the in-frame clones, and not every one. Of about 130,000 clones listed, over 75% were seen once; the top ten hold over 10%. The source material was PBMCs. These receptors all stem from a woman in her forties in good health and CMV-seropositive. Both conserved end residues are part of each CDR3. D genes are given only for firm matches. Clone size is shown for a subset of rows, as once, few, many or a class of expanded clone.

.	.	TRBV27	TRBJ1-2	TGTGCCAGCAGTCTCGCCGGGGCAGGGGATGGCTACACCTTC	CASSLAGAGDGYTF
.	.	TRBV5-4	TRBJ2-1	TGTGCCAGCAGCCGCGTACCTTTGGGCTTGGGGTCGGGAAATGAGCAGTTCTTC	CASSRVPLGLGSGNEQFF
TRBD2	.	TRBV9	TRBJ2-2	TGTGCCAGCAGCGGAGGACCGGGACTAGCGGGAGGGCCCACCGGGGAGCTGTTTTTT	CASSGGPGLAGGPTGELFF
TRBD1	few	TRBV10-3	TRBJ2-7	TGTGCCATCAGTGAGCCCACGGACAGGGTCCACGAGCAGTACTTC	CAISEPTDRVHEQYF
TRBD1	.	TRBV5-1	TRBJ1-1	TGCGCCAGCAGCTACGGACAGGGGAACACTGAAGCTTTCTTT	CASSYGQGNTEAFF
TRBD2	.	TRBV19	TRBJ2-3	TGTGCCTGTAGCCGCGGGAGTGGCGCAGATACGCAGTATTTT	CACSRGSGADTQYF
.	once	TRBV5-1	TRBJ2-5	TGCGCCAGCAGCTTGGGAAGGGGGGGAGAGACCCAGTACTTC	CASSLGRGGETQYF
TRBD2	.	TRBV30	TRBJ2-1	TGTGCCTGGAGTGGGACTAGCGGGAGGGACTCCTACAATGAGCAGTTCTTC	CAWSGTSGRDSYNEQFF
.	.	TRBV7-9	TRBJ1-3	TGTGCCAGCAGATCAGGGTCATCTGGAAACACCATATATTTT	CASRSGSSGNTIYF
.	.	TRBV7-9	TRBJ2-7	TGTTCCAGCAGCTTTAAGGGACTCGAGCAGTACTTC	CSSSFKGLEQYF
.	few	TRBV19	TRBJ1-5	TGTGCCAGTCAAGACAGGTATAGCAATCAGCCCCAGCATTTT	CASQDRYSNQPQHF
.	few	TRBV28	TRBJ1-2	TGTGCCAGCAGCCCCGACAGGAACTATGGCTACACCTTC	CASSPDRNYGYTF
.	.	TRBV5-4	TRBJ2-7	TGTGCCAGCAGCTTGGTTCGGGGGGCCTCCTCCTACGAGCAGTACTTC	CASSLVRGASSYEQYF
.	.	TRBV2	TRBJ2-7	TGTGCCAGCAGTCGACTAGGGAGTTCATACGAGCAGTACTTC	CASSRLGSSYEQYF
.	.	TRBV2	TRBJ2-3	TGTGCCAGCAGTGCCCGGACTTTTGATATTTCAGATACGCAGTATTTT	CASSARTFDISDTQYF
TRBD1	few	TRBV27	TRBJ1-6	TGTGCCAGCAGTTTCATCACCTGGCCAGGGGGCGCAGGAAATTCACCCCTCCACTTT	CASSFITWPGGAGNSPLHF
.	.	TRBV2	TRBJ2-5	TGTGCCAGCAGTGAAGGGACAACCCAAGAGACCCAGTACTTC	CASSEGTTQETQYF
TRBD2	.	TRBV5-4	TRBJ2-7	TGTGCCAGCAGCCCGGGGGGGGGTATCCACGAGCAGTACTTC	CASSPGGGIHEQYF
.	.	TRBV14	TRBJ2-7	TGTGCCAGCAGCCAGGAGAGTTTCGACTACGAGCAGTACTTC	CASSQESFDYEQYF
TRBD1	few	TRBV4-1	TRBJ1-2	TGCGCCAGCAGCCATTTTGGACAGGCCCTCTCTATCGCTAGCTATGGCTACACCTTC	CASSHFGQALSIASYGYTF
.	.	TRBV14	TRBJ2-5	TGTGCCAGCAGCTATATTGGCGGGCCCGGGGCCCAGTACTTC	CASSYIGGPGAQYF
.	.	TRBV6-1	TRBJ2-7	TGTGCCAGCAGTCCGGGTAGGCTCTACGAGCAGTACTTC	CASSPGRLYEQYF
.	.	TRBV7-9	TRBJ2-2	TGTGCCAGCATCCCCACTAGGTTGGCCGGGGAGCTGTTTTTT	CASIPTRLAGELFF
.	.	TRBV5-8	TRBJ1-2	TGTGCCAGCAGCGGGGACCTTGGACAGTACTATGGCTACACCTTC	CASSGDLGQYYGYTF
.	few	TRBV6-6	TRBJ2-3	TGTGCCAGCAGTTACCCCGCGGGACTCAACACAGATACGCAGTATTTT	CASSYPAGLNTDTQYF
TRBD1	few	TRBV30	TRBJ1-3	TGTGCCTGGAGTGCCCTCGGACAGGGGGCGAAACACTCTGGAAACACCATATATTTT	CAWSALGQGAKHSGNTIYF
.	.	TRBV4-2	TRBJ2-2	TGTGCCAGCAGCCAACGAGGGGGGGAGGGGGAGCTGTTTTTT	CASSQRGGEGELFF
.	.	TRBV2	TRBJ2-1	TGTGCCAGCAGTGAAGCGGGTAGCGGAAACAATGAGCAGTTCTTC	CASSEAGSGNNEQFF
.	once	TRBV7-3	TRBJ2-3	TGTGCCAGCAGCTTATTCTCTCGTCAATCAACAACAGATACGCAGTATTTT	CASSLFSRQSTTDTQYF
TRBD2	.	TRBV14	TRBJ2-1	TGTGCCAGCAGCCGACGACTAGCGGGATCCTACAATGAGCAGTTCTTC	CASSRRLAGSYNEQFF
.	.	TRBV6-6	TRBJ2-7	TGTGCCAGCATGAGCGGATCCTACGAGCAGTACTTC	CASMSGSYEQYF
TRBD1	.	TRBV5-4	TRBJ1-2	TGTGCCAGCACCTCCTTTTGGCAGGGGGCGCTGGATGGCTACACCTTC	CASTSFWQGALDGYTF
TRBD1	.	TRBV7-2	TRBJ1-2	TGTGCCAGCAGCTTCTCCCCCGGGACAGGGAATGGCTACACCTTC	CASSFSPGTGNGYTF
TRBD2	.	TRBV19	TRBJ2-3	TGTGCAGCCAGCGGGAGTGTCACAGATACGCAGTATTTT	CAASGSVTDTQYF
.	.	TRBV6-1	TRBJ1-4	TGTGCCAGCACCCGACAGCCGATTAATGAAAAACTGTTTTTT	CASTRQPINEKLFF
.	.	TRBV28	TRBJ1-1	TGTGCCACCGTATCCGACCCGCCGGGTCGAACTGAAGCTTTCTTT	CATVSDPPGRTEAFF
TRBD1	once	TRBV7-9	TRBJ1-1	TGTGCCAGCAGCTTAGGGACAGGGGGGCGATCTGAAGCTTTCTTT	CASSLGTGGRSEAFF
.	.	TRBV5-6	TRBJ1-5	TGTGCCAGCAGCCTACAGGGTCAGCCCCAGCATTTT	CASSLQGQPQHF
TRBD1	.	TRBV29-1	TRBJ1-1	TGCAGCACCACCAGGAGGGGGCAGGACACTGAAGCTTTCTTT	CSTTRRGQDTEAFF
.	few	TRBV7-8	TRBJ2-7	TGTGCCAGCAGCTTAGCGTTCTTATACGAGCAGTACTTC	CASSLAFLYEQYF
TRBD1	.	TRBV6-5	TRBJ1-6	TGTGCCAGCAGTTCGGTCGGGACAGATTATAATTCACCCCTCCACTTT	CASSSVGTDYNSPLHF
.	few	TRBV30	TRBJ2-7	TGTGCCTGGACTCGGGGACACGGCTCGGACGAGCAGTACTTC	CAWTRGHGSDEQYF
.	.	TRBV28	TRBJ2-4	TGTGCCAGCAGTCTCACTCGACAGGTAGATCAGTACTTC	CASSLTRQVDQYF
.	.	TRBV6-6	TRBJ2-1	TGTGCCAGCAGTTACTCCCAGGGTGGACACAATGAGCAGTTCTTC	CASSYSQGGHNEQFF
TRBD1	once	TRBV28	TRBJ2-7	TGTGCCAGCAACACTTACCGGGACAGAGCCTACGAGCAGTACTTC	CASNTYRDRAYEQYF
.	once	TRBV4-2	TRBJ2-7	TGTGCCAGCAGCCAAAGGGGGTCGGGATACGAGCAGTACTTC	CASSQRGSGYEQYF
.	few	TRBV19	TRBJ2-5	TGTGCCAGCCAGGACGGACTTCAAGAGACCCAGTACTTC	CASQDGLQETQYF
.	few	TRBV5-6	TRBJ2-3	TGTGCCAGCAGCCATCAACCGGGACTGGCGGCAGATACGCAGTATTTT	CASSHQPGLAADTQYF
TRBD1	few	TRBV27	TRBJ2-1	TGTGCCAGCAGTTTAGGTCCGACAGGGGTTTACAATGAGCAGTTCTTC	CASSLGPTGVYNEQFF
.	.	TRBV19	TRBJ2-1	TGTGCCAGTAGGGGCCGGGGAGGGCAGTTCTTC	CASRGRGGQFF
TRBD2	few	TRBV6-1	TRBJ2-3	TGTGCCAGCAGTGTACTCGGGACTAGCGGGAGAAATACGCAGTATTTT	CASSVLGTSGRNTQYF
TRBD2	.	TRBV5-1	TRBJ2-2	TGCGCCAGCAGAAAGACTAGCGGTTACACCGGGGAGCTGTTTTTT	CASRKTSGYTGELFF
TRBD1	.	TRBV14	TRBJ1-2	TGTGCCAGCAGCCCACAGGGGGCGGGCGGCTACACCTTC	CASSPQGAGGYTF
.	.	TRBV27	TRBJ2-3	TGTGCCAGCAGTTGGAGACGGAGCACAGATACGCAGTATTTT	CASSWRRSTDTQYF
.	.	TRBV18	TRBJ2-7	TGTGCCAGCTCATCTGGCGGGACGAACGAGCAGTACTTC	CASSSGGTNEQYF
.	.	TRBV7-3	TRBJ2-1	TGTGCCAGCAGCTTACAGCGAGACAATGAGCAGTTCTTC	CASSLQRDNEQFF